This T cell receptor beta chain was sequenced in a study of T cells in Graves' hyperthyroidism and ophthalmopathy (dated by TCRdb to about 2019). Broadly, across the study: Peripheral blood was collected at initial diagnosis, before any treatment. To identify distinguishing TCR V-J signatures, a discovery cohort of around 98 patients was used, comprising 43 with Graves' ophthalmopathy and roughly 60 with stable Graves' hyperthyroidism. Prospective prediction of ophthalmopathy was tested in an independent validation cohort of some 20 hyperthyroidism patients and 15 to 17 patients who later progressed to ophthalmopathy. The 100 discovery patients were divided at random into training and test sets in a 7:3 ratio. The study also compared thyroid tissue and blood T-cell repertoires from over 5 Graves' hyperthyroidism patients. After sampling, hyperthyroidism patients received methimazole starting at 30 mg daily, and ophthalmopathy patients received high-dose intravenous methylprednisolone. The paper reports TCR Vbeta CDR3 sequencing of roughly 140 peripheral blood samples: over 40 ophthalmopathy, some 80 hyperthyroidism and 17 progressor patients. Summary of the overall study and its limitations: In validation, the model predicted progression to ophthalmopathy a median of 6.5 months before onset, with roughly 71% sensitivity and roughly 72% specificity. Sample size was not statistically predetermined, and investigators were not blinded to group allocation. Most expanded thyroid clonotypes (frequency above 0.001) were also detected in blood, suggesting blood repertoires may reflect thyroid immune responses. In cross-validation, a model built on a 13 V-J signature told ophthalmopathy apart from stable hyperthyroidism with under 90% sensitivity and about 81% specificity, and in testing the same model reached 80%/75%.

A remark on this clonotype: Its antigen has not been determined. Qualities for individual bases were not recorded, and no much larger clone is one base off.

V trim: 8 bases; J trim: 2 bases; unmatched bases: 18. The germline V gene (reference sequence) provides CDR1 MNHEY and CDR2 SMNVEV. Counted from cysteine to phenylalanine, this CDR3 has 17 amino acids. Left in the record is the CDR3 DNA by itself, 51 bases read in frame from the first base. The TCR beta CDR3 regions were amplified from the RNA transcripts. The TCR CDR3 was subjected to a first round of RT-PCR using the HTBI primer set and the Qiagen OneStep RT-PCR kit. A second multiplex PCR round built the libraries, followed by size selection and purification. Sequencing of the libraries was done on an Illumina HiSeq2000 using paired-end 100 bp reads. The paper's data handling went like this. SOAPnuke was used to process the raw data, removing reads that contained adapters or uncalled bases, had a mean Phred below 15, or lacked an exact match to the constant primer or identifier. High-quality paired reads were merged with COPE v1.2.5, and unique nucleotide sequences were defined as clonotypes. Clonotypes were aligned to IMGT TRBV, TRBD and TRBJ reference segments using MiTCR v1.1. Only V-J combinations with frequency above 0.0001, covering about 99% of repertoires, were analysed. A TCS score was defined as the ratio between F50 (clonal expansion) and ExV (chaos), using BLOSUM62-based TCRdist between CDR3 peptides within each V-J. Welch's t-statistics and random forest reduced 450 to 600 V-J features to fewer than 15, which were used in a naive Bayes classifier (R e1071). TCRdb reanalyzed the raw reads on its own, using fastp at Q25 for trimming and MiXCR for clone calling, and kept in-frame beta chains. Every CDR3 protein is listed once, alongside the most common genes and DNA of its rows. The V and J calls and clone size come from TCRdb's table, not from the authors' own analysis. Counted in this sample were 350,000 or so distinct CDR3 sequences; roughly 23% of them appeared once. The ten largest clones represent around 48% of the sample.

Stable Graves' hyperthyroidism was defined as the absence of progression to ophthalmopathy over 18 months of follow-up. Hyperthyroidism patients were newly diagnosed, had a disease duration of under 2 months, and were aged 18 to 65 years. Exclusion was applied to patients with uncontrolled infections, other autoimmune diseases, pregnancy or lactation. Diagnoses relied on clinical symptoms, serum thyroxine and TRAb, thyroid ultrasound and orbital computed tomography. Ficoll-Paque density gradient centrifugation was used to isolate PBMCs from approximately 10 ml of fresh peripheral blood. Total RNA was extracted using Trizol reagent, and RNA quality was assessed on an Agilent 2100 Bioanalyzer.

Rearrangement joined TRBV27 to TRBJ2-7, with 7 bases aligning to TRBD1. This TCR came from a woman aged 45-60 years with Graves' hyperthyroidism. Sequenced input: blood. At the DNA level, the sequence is TGTGCCAGCGAAAAGGGGGCGGGCCCACCGAAACCCTACGAGCAGTACTTC. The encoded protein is CASEKGAGPPKPYEQYF.